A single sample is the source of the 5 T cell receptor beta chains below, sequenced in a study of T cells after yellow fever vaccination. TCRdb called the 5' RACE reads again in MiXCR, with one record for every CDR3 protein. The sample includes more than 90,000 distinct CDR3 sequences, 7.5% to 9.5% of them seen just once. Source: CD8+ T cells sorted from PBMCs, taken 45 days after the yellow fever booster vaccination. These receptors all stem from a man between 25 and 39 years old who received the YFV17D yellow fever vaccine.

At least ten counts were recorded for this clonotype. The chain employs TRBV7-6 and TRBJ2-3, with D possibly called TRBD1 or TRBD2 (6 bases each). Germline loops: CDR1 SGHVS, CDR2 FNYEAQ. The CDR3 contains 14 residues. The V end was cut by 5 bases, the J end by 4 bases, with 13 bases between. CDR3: CASSPGRGADTQYF. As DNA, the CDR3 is TGTGCCAGCAGCCCCGGAAGGGGGGCAGATACGCAGTATTTT.

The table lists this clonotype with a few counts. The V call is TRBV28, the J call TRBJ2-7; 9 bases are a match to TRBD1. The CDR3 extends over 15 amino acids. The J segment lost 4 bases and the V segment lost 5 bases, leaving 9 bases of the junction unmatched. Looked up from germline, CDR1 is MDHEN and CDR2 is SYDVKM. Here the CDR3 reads CASSAHRGPRYEQYF. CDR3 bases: TGTGCCAGCAGTGCACACAGGGGGCCCAGGTACGAGCAGTACTTC.

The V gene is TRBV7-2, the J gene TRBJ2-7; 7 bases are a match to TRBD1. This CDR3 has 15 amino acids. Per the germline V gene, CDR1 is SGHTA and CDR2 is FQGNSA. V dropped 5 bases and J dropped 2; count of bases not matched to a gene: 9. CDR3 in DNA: TGTGCCAGCAGCAGAAGACGGGACAGCACCTACGAGCAGTACTTC. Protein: CASSRRRDSTYEQYF.

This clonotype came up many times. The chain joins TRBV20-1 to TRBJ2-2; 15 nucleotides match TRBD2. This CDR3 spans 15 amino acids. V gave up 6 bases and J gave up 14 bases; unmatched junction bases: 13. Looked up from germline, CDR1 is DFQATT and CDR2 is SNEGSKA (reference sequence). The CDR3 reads CSAISGGLAGGFLFF. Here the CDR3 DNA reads TGCAGTGCCATTTCAGGAGGACTAGCGGGAGGGTTCCTGTTTTTT.

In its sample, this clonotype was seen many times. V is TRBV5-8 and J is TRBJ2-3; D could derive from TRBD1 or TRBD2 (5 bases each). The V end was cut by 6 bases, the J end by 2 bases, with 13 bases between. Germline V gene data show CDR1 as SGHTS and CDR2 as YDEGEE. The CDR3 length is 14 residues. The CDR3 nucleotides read TGTGCCAGCACCCGGGACGGACTCACAGATACGCAGTATTTT. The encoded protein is CASTRDGLTDTQYF.